The 27 T cell receptor beta chains given below trace back to one sample, sequenced in a study of CD8 T cells in ankylosing spondylitis. TCRdb re-called the 5' RACE reads through MiXCR, storing one row per CDR3 protein. The sample records approximately 550,000 distinct CDR3 sequences, roughly an eighth being singletons. These receptors' targets are unknown. Study results and caveats: Roughly eight highly homologous variants formed a TCR beta motif that appeared characteristic of ankylosing spondylitis blood.

The sample consisted of blood, either unsorted or a sorted T cell fraction (not recorded which). The receptors here all came from a male donor with ankylosing spondylitis.

This clonotype was detected a few times. The chain is built from TRBV18 and TRBJ2-1; D possibly corresponds to TRBD2 (6 bases). CDR1 KGHSH and CDR2 LQKENI come from the germline V gene. The CDR3 sequence is 15 residues long. V lost 3 bases to trimming and J lost 8 bases, with 17 bases between them. The CDR3 DNA reads as TGTGCCAGCTCACCCGGACACGGCGGAGGGGATGAGCAGTTCTTC. The encoded protein is CASSPGHGGGDEQFF.

J is TRBJ1-2 and V is TRBV27, with 10 bases identical to TRBD1. Trimming at V came to 3 bases and at J to 7 bases, leaving 11 bases not matched to a gene. This CDR3 has 16 residues. Germline lookup yields CDR1 MNHEY and CDR2 SMNVEV (reference sequence). CDR3 amino acids: CASSFDPSGQGLGYTF. The CDR3 DNA reads as TGTGCCAGCAGTTTCGATCCCTCGGGACAGGGGCTTGGCTACACCTTC.

This clonotype was counted between two and nine times. The gene calls are TRBV7-6 and TRBJ2-7; D is perhaps TRBD1 (6 bases). Trimming took 2 bases from V and 5 from J, leaving 13 bases between them. Germline CDR1 is SGHVS and CDR2 is FNYEAQ. CDR3 length equals 14 residues. The DNA for the CDR3 is TGTGCCAGCAGCTTAAAGGGGGTCAACAACGAGCAGTACTTC. It specifies CASSLKGVNNEQYF.

The V call is TRBV19, the J call TRBJ1-2; no firm D call. The germline gives CDR1 LNHDA, CDR2 SQIVND (reference sequence). The V gene lost 1 base and the J gene lost 6 bases, with 6 bases spanning the gap. The CDR3 covers 12 residues. CDR3 region: CASSIAGNGYTF. As DNA, the CDR3 is TGTGCCAGTAGTATAGCCGGCAATGGCTACACCTTC.

The chain has TRBV5-1 and TRBJ1-2; D remains unclear. V was pared by 2 bases and J by 2 bases, with 7 bases between. The CDR3 runs to 13 residues. Looked up from germline, CDR1 is SGHRS and CDR2 is YFSETQ. The CDR3 reads CASSFMGNYGYTF. CDR3 DNA: TGCGCCAGCAGCTTTATGGGGAACTATGGCTACACCTTC.

This clonotype was counted a few times. The chain uses TRBV20-1 and TRBJ2-2, with D possibly TRBD1 on 8 matching bases. The CDR3 has 15 amino acids. The V end was cut by 5 bases, the J end by 0 bases, with 13 bases between. Germline V lookup: CDR1 DFQATT, CDR2 SNEGSKA (reference sequence). CDR3 protein: CSAQGAGANTGELFF. The CDR3 nucleotides read TGCAGTGCTCAGGGGGCGGGAGCGAACACCGGGGAGCTGTTTTTT.

The rearrangement links TRBV12-3 or TRBV12-4 to TRBJ1-5; no clear D. V was cut by 6 bases and J by 3 bases, with 6 bases left in between. CDR3 length equals 12 residues. The CDR3 DNA reads as TGTGCCAGCAGGATGGACAATCAGCCCCAGCATTTT. Translated, it gives CASRMDNQPQHF.

This clonotype appeared many times. The rearrangement uses TRBV29-1 and TRBJ1-2; D is unclear. Germline V gene data show CDR1 as SQVTM and CDR2 as ANQGSEA. V lost 6 bases, J lost 4 bases, and 15 bases lay in between. The CDR3 contains 13 residues. The CDR3 nucleotides are TGCAGCGTCGAGGGCGAGGATTCCTATGGCTACACCTTC. Its protein product is CSVEGEDSYGYTF.

This clonotype was seen at least ten times. The J gene is TRBJ2-3, the V gene TRBV20-1, with no clear D. The germline V gene encodes CDR1 DFQATT and CDR2 SNEGSKA (reference sequence). This CDR3 contains 11 residues. V lost 7 bases and J 0 bases, leaving 5 bases between the germline ends. The CDR3: CSVVSTDTQYF. In DNA, the CDR3 is TGCAGTGTCGTCAGCACAGATACGCAGTATTTT.

This clonotype was counted a few times. J is TRBJ2-7 and V is TRBV6-2 or TRBV6-3, with D unresolved. This CDR3 spans 15 amino acids. V shed 2 bases and J shed 0 bases, with 11 bases lying between them. Germline CDR1 reads MNHEY; CDR2 reads SVGEGT. The CDR3 DNA reads as TGTGCCAGCAGTTACAGGAAGCCTACCTCCTACGAGCAGTACTTC. It yields the protein CASSYRKPTSYEQYF.

The V and J genes are TRBV4-2 and TRBJ2-1, with TRBD1 matching 9 bases. Germline CDR1 reads LGHNA; CDR2 reads YNFKEQ. The V gene end was trimmed by 4 bases and the J gene end by 1 base; junction bases not matched to a gene: 5. The CDR3 spans 16 residues. Written as DNA, the CDR3 is TGTGCCAGCAGCCCAACAGGGACAGGGTCCTACAATGAGCAGTTCTTC. Its translation: CASSPTGTGSYNEQFF.

This clonotype was counted a few times. This chain uses TRBV5-1 with TRBJ2-3, with 9 bases fitting TRBD2. This CDR3 comprises 16 residues. Trimming cost V 4 bases and J 0 bases; bases outside gene matches: 6. Germline CDR1 is SGHRS and CDR2 is YFSETQ. CDR3 sequence reads: CASSPGGLASTDTQYF. The CDR3 DNA is TGCGCCAGCAGCCCTGGTGGACTAGCGAGCACAGATACGCAGTATTTT. Combining the CDR3 with reference TRBV5-1 and TRBJ2-3 gives the whole variable domain KAGVTQTPRYLIKTRGQQVTLSCSPISGHRSVSWYQQTPGQGLQFLFEYFSETQRNKGNFPGRFSGRQFSNSRSEMNVSTLELGDSALYLCASSPGGLASTDTQYFGPGTRLTVL.

The V gene is TRBV30, the J gene TRBJ2-2; D is undetermined. CDR1 GTSNPN and CDR2 SVGIG come from the germline V gene (reference sequence). The CDR3 runs 14 residues. Trimming removed 4 bases from V and 0 bases from J, with 9 bases in between. In DNA, the CDR3 is TGTGCCTGGAAGCAGAACCCGAACACCGGGGAGCTGTTTTTT. Its protein is CAWKQNPNTGELFF.

This clonotype was seen only a few times. This rearrangement joins TRBV11-2 to TRBJ2-1; TRBD2 matches at 14 bases. Per the germline V gene, CDR1 is SGHAT and CDR2 is FQNNGV. Losses at the gene ends were 3 bases for V and 9 bases for J; bases not matched to a gene: 10. The CDR3 runs to 17 residues. The CDR3 is CASSLGTGTSGRSEQFF. The CDR3 DNA sequence: TGTGCCAGCAGCTTGGGGACCGGGACTAGCGGGAGAAGTGAGCAGTTCTTC.

The V and J genes are TRBV11-2 and TRBJ1-1; D may be TRBD1 (5 bases). Germline V gene data show CDR1 as SGHAT and CDR2 as FQNNGV. Deletions cut 5 bases from V and 5 bases from J, with 24 bases between. The CDR3 covers 17 residues. The CDR3 spells CASSLVGTGPMATEAFF. The DNA for the CDR3 is TGTGCCAGCAGCCTGGTCGGGACCGGGCCCATGGCAACTGAAGCTTTCTTT.

The rearrangement uses TRBV20-1 and TRBJ2-7; TRBD2 agrees at 12 bases. Germline trimming cut 7 bases from V and 3 bases from J; bases unmatched to any gene: 7. The CDR3 has 14 amino acids. Germline CDR1 reads DFQATT; CDR2 reads SNEGSKA (reference sequence). CDR3 amino acids: CSEETTSGSYEQYV. CDR3 coding DNA: TGCAGTGAGGAAACGACTAGCGGGAGCTACGAGCAGTACGTC.

This clonotype showed up many times. The chain has TRBV28 and TRBJ2-7; 8 bases fit TRBD1. V shed 5 bases, J shed 5 bases, and the junction held 8 bases outside the gene matches. Germline loops: CDR1 MDHEN, CDR2 SYDVKM. The CDR3 is made up of 14 amino acids. Here the CDR3 reads CASSPRDRSHEQYF. The CDR3 bases are TGTGCCAGCAGTCCCCGGGACAGGTCTCACGAGCAGTACTTC.

The genes are TRBV4-1 and TRBJ2-3, with D possibly being TRBD2 (5 bases). CDR1 MGHRA and CDR2 YSYEKL come from the germline V gene. CDR3 length: 15 residues. V was trimmed by 8 bases and J by 2 bases, leaving 17 bases between them. The CDR3 is CASCPGLRATDTQYF. DNA for the CDR3: TGCGCCAGCTGTCCGGGATTGAGGGCCACAGATACGCAGTATTTT.

This clonotype was counted only a few times. The genes are TRBV25-1 and TRBJ2-1; D not certain. The V gene lost 6 bases and the J gene lost 8 bases, with 17 bases spanning the gap. In germline, CDR1 is MGHDK, CDR2 SYGVNS. The length of the CDR3 is 14 residues. The CDR3, as DNA: TGTGCCAGCAGAGACCCCTTACTCGGCCATGAGCAGTTCTTC. It specifies CASRDPLLGHEQFF.

The chain links TRBV7-9 to TRBJ2-7; 9 positions agree with TRBD1. The CDR3 length is 17 residues. The junction had 11 bases not matched to a gene; V was cut back by 3 bases and J by 2 bases. Germline CDR1 reads SEHNR; CDR2 reads FQNEAQ (reference sequence). The CDR3 is CASSLWTGDALPYEQYV. As DNA, the CDR3 is TGTGCCAGCAGCTTGTGGACAGGGGACGCGCTCCCCTACGAGCAGTACGTC.

The rearrangement uses TRBV12-3 or TRBV12-4 and TRBJ1-6, with a weak D call TRBD1 (6 bases). Trimming pared 0 bases from V and 10 bases from J, leaving 16 bases between. The length of the CDR3 is 16 residues. DNA of the CDR3: TGTGCCAGCAGTTTAGCGGTTGGGGGCGCGGGATCACCCCTCCACTTT. This gives the protein CASSLAVGGAGSPLHF.

In this sample, this clonotype turned up many times. The chain employs TRBV20-1 and TRBJ2-1; 7 nucleotides match TRBD2. V was clipped by 1 base and J by 5 bases; unmatched bases: 5. Germline V gene lookup returns CDR1 DFQATT and CDR2 SNEGSKA (reference sequence). CDR3 length: 14 residues. The DNA for the CDR3 is TGCAGTGCTAGAGCGCGGGAGAGTCACAATGAGCAGTTCTTC. Translated: CSARARESHNEQFF.

This clonotype was counted a few times. V gene TRBV4-1 combines with J gene TRBJ1-4, with a weak D call TRBD1 (5 bases). CDR1 MGHRA and CDR2 YSYEKL come from the germline V gene. Trimming removed 4 bases at V and 0 bases at J, with 21 bases between. The CDR3 covers 19 residues. In DNA, the CDR3 is TGCGCCAGCAGCCCCTTGGAATGGGCAGGGAAGGCAACTAATGAAAAACTGTTTTTT. As protein: CASSPLEWAGKATNEKLFF.

V and J are TRBV15 and TRBJ1-1; possibly TRBD1 for D (5 bases). The CDR3 extends over 12 amino acids. The ends were cut back, 1 base at V and 8 bases at J, with 8 bases in the middle. Germline CDR1 is LNHNV and CDR2 is YYDKDF (reference sequence). DNA of the CDR3: TGTGCCACCAGCAGAGCCAGGGCAGAAGCTTTCTTT. Translation: CATSRARAEAFF.

The V gene is TRBV3-1, the J gene TRBJ2-1; possibly TRBD2 for D (5 bases). The CDR3 extends over 13 amino acids. Trimming took off 2 bases at V and 15 bases at J, with 17 bases between the two ends. Germline CDR1 reads LGHDT; CDR2 reads YNNKEL (reference sequence). The CDR3, as DNA: TGTGCCAGCAGCCAATCTGATCTACTAGGGCTGTTCTTC. Amino acid sequence: CASSQSDLLGLFF.

This clonotype was picked up many times. V gene TRBV29-1 combines with J gene TRBJ2-1; 7 positions match TRBD2. This CDR3 has 14 amino acids. Germline V lookup: CDR1 SQVTM, CDR2 ANQGSEA. V trimming: 7 bases; J trimming: 3 bases; junction bases outside the gene matches: 9. CDR3: CSALGGEDYNEQFF. Here the CDR3 DNA reads TGCAGCGCCCTGGGGGGGGAGGACTACAATGAGCAGTTCTTC.

This clonotype was detected a few times. CDR3 coding DNA: TGTGCCAGCAGCCTTGATTTGAGGACAGGGTTAACCGGGGAGCTGTTTTTT. Translated: CASSLDLRTGLTGELFF. The chain recombines TRBV6-1 with TRBJ2-2; 8 positions match TRBD1. The CDR3 length is 17 residues. Germline V CDR1 and CDR2: MNHNS, SASEGT. V lost 6 bases and J lost 5; bases outside the gene matches: 14.